This is a list of T cell receptor beta chains from one sample in a study of radiotherapy plus CTLA-4 blockade in lung cancer. Using immunoSEQ multiplex PCR, the repertoire was profiled, and TCRdb retains in-frame clones only, with some absent. The table has more than 80,000 clones, more than 75% seen once. This material consisted of peripheral blood, taken from a patient treated with radiotherapy plus ipilimumab. These receptors all come from a human donor with non-small cell lung cancer that progressed on radiotherapy plus ipilimumab. Some clones in this sample may be carry-over from other donors' samples. CDR3s include the opening cysteine and the closing phenylalanine or tryptophan. D genes are given only for firm matches. Rows give clone size only sometimes, using once, few, many, or a class for an expanded clone.

d_call,v_call,clone_size,j_call,cdr3_nt,cdr3_aa
TRBD2,TRBV25-1,.,TRBJ2-7,TGTGCCAGCGGGCGGGAGGGGGCTTTCTACGAGCAGTACTTC,CASGREGAFYEQYF
.,TRBV27,.,TRBJ1-6,TGTGCCAGCTCTGGACAGTTCTCACCCCTCCACTTT,CASSGQFSPLHF
TRBD1,TRBV27,.,TRBJ1-4,TGTGCCAGCAGTTTAAGACAGGGGAACGGAAAACTGTTTTTT,CASSLRQGNGKLFF
.,TRBV15,.,TRBJ1-2,TGTGCCACCAGCTCGACACCACTTGGGGGCGTAGGCTATGGCTACACCTTC,CATSSTPLGGVGYGYTF
.,TRBV5-6,.,TRBJ1-3,TGTGCCAGCAGCTTCGGGACGGAGGTTGGAAACACCATATATTTT,CASSFGTEVGNTIYF
.,TRBV5-1,few,TRBJ2-5,TGCGCCAGCAGCTTGATGGGGGGCGGAGAGACCCAGTACTTC,CASSLMGGGETQYF
.,TRBV6-5,once,TRBJ1-2,TGTGCCAGCAGTTCCGGGACACCCTTCTACACCTTC,CASSSGTPFYTF
TRBD2,TRBV5-1,.,TRBJ2-2,TGCGCCAGCAGCTTGTGGAATAGCGGGGGTGGCGGGGAGCTGTTTTTT,CASSLWNSGGGGELFF
TRBD1,TRBV4-3,.,TRBJ1-2,TGCGCCAGCAGCCGAACCGACAGGGGGCTTGCAGGCTACACCTTC,CASSRTDRGLAGYTF
.,TRBV11-2,.,TRBJ2-5,TGTGCCAGCAGCTTACGACAAGAGACCCAGTACTTC,CASSLRQETQYF
.,TRBV4-3,.,TRBJ1-1,TGCGCCAGCAGCCAAGAGCCAGAGTCGAACACTGAAGCTTTCTTT,CASSQEPESNTEAFF
TRBD1,TRBV18,.,TRBJ2-7,TGTGCCAGCTCGTCCGGGACAGGGTCCTACGAGCAGTACTTC,CASSSGTGSYEQYF
.,TRBV14,.,TRBJ1-3,TGTGCCAGCAGCGTGCGCGGGGGGCCGGTTTCTGGAAACACCATATATTTT,CASSVRGGPVSGNTIYF
TRBD1,TRBV11-2,.,TRBJ1-2,TGTGCCAGCAGCTTTTCGACAGGGGGCGGGGATGGCTACACCTTC,CASSFSTGGGDGYTF
TRBD2,TRBV13,.,TRBJ2-3,TGTGCCAGCAGCTTGACTAGCGGGGGCCGGGTAGGTGCAGATACGCAGTATTTT,CASSLTSGGRVGADTQYF
.,TRBV29-1,.,TRBJ1-2,TGCAGCGTCCGAAAGCCGGGCCATCTCCCGGGCTACACCTTC,CSVRKPGHLPGYTF
.,TRBV21-1,once,TRBJ1-5,TGTGCCAGCAGCCGGGCCCAGGGACAGCCCCAGCATTTT,CASSRAQGQPQHF
.,TRBV6-5,.,TRBJ2-7,TGTGCCAGCAGTTACGCCCGAAGGAGCAGCCACGAGCAGTACTTC,CASSYARRSSHEQYF
.,TRBV10-3,.,TRBJ2-1,TGTGCCATCAGTTCCGACAGGTACCTGTACAATGAGCAGTTCTTC,CAISSDRYLYNEQFF
.,TRBV18,once,TRBJ2-7,TGTGCCAGCTCATTAAACAGGGTCTACGAGCAGTACTTC,CASSLNRVYEQYF
TRBD1,TRBV9,.,TRBJ1-2,TGTGCCAGCAGCGGACGACAGGGTGGTGGCTACACCTTC,CASSGRQGGGYTF
.,TRBV10-3,.,TRBJ2-1,TGTGCCATCAGTGAGTCAACAGGTAATTTTTACAATGAGCAGTTCTTC,CAISESTGNFYNEQFF
.,TRBV6-4,.,TRBJ2-2,TGTGCCAGCAGTGAAGGGGCAACAACCGGGGAGCTGTTTTTT,CASSEGATTGELFF
TRBD2,TRBV6-4,medium-sized,TRBJ2-1,TGTGCCAGCAGTGAAGTAAGCGGGGGGGCCAATGAGCAGTTCTTC,CASSEVSGGANEQFF
.,TRBV7-3,.,TRBJ1-2,TGTGCCAGCAGCTCGAGGACAGAGGATGGCTACACCTTC,CASSSRTEDGYTF
TRBD2,TRBV19,.,TRBJ2-1,TGTGCCAGTAGTTCCTCTAGACTAGCGGGGGGCGCCACTGAGCAGTTCTTC,CASSSSRLAGGATEQFF
.,TRBV11-1,.,TRBJ2-5,TGTGCCAGCAGCTTAGGAGTCGGGGGTGGCCAAGAGACCCAGTACTTC,CASSLGVGGGQETQYF
.,TRBV7-3,.,TRBJ1-1,TGTGCCAGCAGCCCTAATACAGGGCCCACTGAAGCTTTCTTT,CASSPNTGPTEAFF
.,TRBV19,.,TRBJ1-5,TGTGCCAGTAGTATCAAGAGCAATCAGCCCCAGCATTTT,CASSIKSNQPQHF
.,TRBV28,.,TRBJ2-7,TGTGCCAGCAGTTGGGCAGGGGACTACGAGCAGTACTTC,CASSWAGDYEQYF
.,TRBV20-1,.,TRBJ1-5,TGCAGTGCAGGGGACTTTCAGCCCCAGCATTTT,CSAGDFQPQHF
.,TRBV7-2,.,TRBJ2-5,TGTGCCAGCAGCTCAGACGTGACCCAGTACTTC,CASSSDVTQYF
TRBD2,TRBV4-1,.,TRBJ2-1,TGCGCCAGCAGCCAAGATGGGGGGGGACTAGCCGTGAATGAGCAGTTCTTC,CASSQDGGGLAVNEQFF
.,TRBV11-1,.,TRBJ2-7,TGTGCCAGCAGCTTAGGGTCTAGCGATATCTACGAGCAGTACTTC,CASSLGSSDIYEQYF
TRBD1,TRBV30,.,TRBJ1-2,TGTGCCTGGAGCCGGACAGGGGAGGGCTATGGCTACACCTTC,CAWSRTGEGYGYTF
TRBD1,TRBV7-2,.,TRBJ1-1,TGTGCCAGCAGCCTCGGGACAGCAAGTTACACTGAAGCTTTCTTT,CASSLGTASYTEAFF
.,TRBV7-2,.,TRBJ2-7,TGTGCCAGCAGCTTACTCTACGAGCAGTACTTC,CASSLLYEQYF
.,TRBV5-4,.,TRBJ1-3,TGTGCCAGCAGCCCGGGACCGAACTCTGGAAACACCATATATTTT,CASSPGPNSGNTIYF
TRBD2,TRBV18,once,TRBJ2-7,TGTGCCAGCTCACCAGGGACTAGCCAGGTTCGGGAGCAGTACTTC,CASSPGTSQVREQYF
.,TRBV7-2,.,TRBJ1-4,TGTGCCAGCAGCTCCCGACAAGCAACTAATGAAAAACTGTTTTTT,CASSSRQATNEKLFF
.,TRBV7-3,.,TRBJ2-1,TGTGCCAGCAGCCCCCCGGGACGGTACAATGAGCAGTTCTTC,CASSPPGRYNEQFF
.,TRBV16,.,TRBJ1-2,TGTGCCAGCAGCAATATCGGGGGAAGCTATGGCTACACCTTC,CASSNIGGSYGYTF
TRBD1,TRBV11-2,.,TRBJ2-7,TGTGCCAGCAGTTATGGACAGGGCCTCGGGCAGTACTTC,CASSYGQGLGQYF
TRBD1,TRBV5-1,.,TRBJ1-3,TGCGCCAGCAGCTCGGAGGGACAGCGAATCTCTGGAAACACCATATATTTT,CASSSEGQRISGNTIYF
.,TRBV29-1,.,TRBJ1-1,TGCAGCGTTGAGGACAGTTACGCAGAAGCTTTCTTT,CSVEDSYAEAFF
TRBD2,TRBV7-2,.,TRBJ2-3,TGTGCCAGCAGCCACTCCAAAGCCAGCGGGGCTTTCACAGATACGCAGTATTTT,CASSHSKASGAFTDTQYF
TRBD1,TRBV6-1,once,TRBJ1-5,TGTGCCAGCAGCATTTCACAGGGGGCCGGTCAGCCCCAGCATTTT,CASSISQGAGQPQHF
TRBD1,TRBV19,.,TRBJ1-5,TGTGCCAGTAGCCGGGACAGGGGGCTTAATCAGCCCCAGCATTTT,CASSRDRGLNQPQHF
TRBD1,TRBV25-1,.,TRBJ2-2,TGTGCCAGCAGTGAGTTTACAGGGGGCACCGGGGAGCTGTTTTTT,CASSEFTGGTGELFF
.,TRBV27,.,TRBJ2-5,TGTGCCAGCACCCTAAGCAGGGCGTCTGAGACCCAGTACTTC,CASTLSRASETQYF
TRBD1,TRBV7-9,.,TRBJ2-7,TGTGCCAGCAGCTCAACACCCCCGACAGGGCGATATGAGCAGTACTTC,CASSSTPPTGRYEQYF
TRBD1,TRBV5-1,.,TRBJ2-1,TGCGCCAGCAGCGGGAGGACAGGGGCCGATGAGCAGTTCTTC,CASSGRTGADEQFF
.,TRBV7-9,.,TRBJ1-1,TGTGCCAGCAGCGACCCCGGGGGAGGGTCTGAAGCTTTCTTT,CASSDPGGGSEAFF
.,TRBV11-3,.,TRBJ2-2,TGTGCCAGCAGCCAGCGAAGTACCGGGGAGCTGTTTTTT,CASSQRSTGELFF